Shown below are 27 T cell receptor beta chains from a single sample sequenced in a study of blood T cell repertoires in COVID-19. Clones were sequenced by immunoSEQ multiplex PCR, and TCRdb holds only the in-frame ones, with some missing. This sample carries around 200,000 clones, 80% to 85% of them seen once, and the ten largest clones take roughly 5%. Sequencing was performed on peripheral blood. The receptors originated from a human donor in a cohort sampled during active COVID-19.

The chain carries TRBV28 and TRBJ1-5; D is possibly TRBD1 (6 bases). Germline values: CDR1 MDHEN, CDR2 SYDVKM. V shed 2 bases and J shed 4 bases, with 12 bases lying between them. The CDR3 runs 15 residues. The CDR3 sequence is CASSLRGAGNQPQHF. The CDR3 DNA sequence: TGTGCCAGCAGTTTACGGGGGGCTGGAAATCAGCCCCAGCATTTT.

The J gene is TRBJ1-6, the V gene TRBV18; TRBD1 might be the D (6 bases). The germline CDR1 and CDR2 sequences are KGHSH and LQKENI. Trimming cost V 5 bases and J 4 bases, with 12 bases left between them. This CDR3 is 15 amino acids long. CDR3 residues: CASSSRTVYNSPLHF. The CDR3, as DNA: TGTGCCAGCTCATCGCGGACAGTTTATAATTCACCCCTCCACTTT. The variable domain in full, completed from reference TRBV18 and TRBJ1-6, reads NAGVMQNPRHLVRRRGQEARLRCSPMKGHSHVYWYRQLPEEGLKFMVYLQKENIIDESGMPKERFSAEFPKEGPSILRIQQVVRGDSAAYFCASSSRTVYNSPLHFGNGTRLTVT.

This clone showed up just a few times. V usage is TRBV7-3 and J usage is TRBJ2-7; a possible D gene is TRBD1 (6 bases). CDR1 SGHTA and CDR2 FQGTGA come from the germline V gene. The CDR3 has 13 amino acids. V gave up 4 bases and J gave up 5 bases, with 12 bases separating them. As DNA, the CDR3 is TGTGCCAGCAGCTCCAATCCAGGGGACGAGCAGTACTTC. It translates to CASSSNPGDEQYF.

The rearrangement uses TRBV6-5 and TRBJ2-5; TRBD2 matches 10 bases. Germline lookup yields CDR1 MNHEY and CDR2 SVGAGI. The junction had 10 bases not matched to a gene; V was cut back by 7 bases and J by 5 bases. The length of the CDR3 is 15 residues. The CDR3: CASIKSSGSSETQYF. As DNA, the CDR3 is TGTGCCAGCATAAAATCTAGCGGGAGTTCTGAGACCCAGTACTTC.

The genes are TRBV18 and TRBJ2-3; 9 bases match TRBD1. Germline lookup yields CDR1 KGHSH and CDR2 LQKENI. CDR3 length: 15 amino acids. V trimming: 4 bases; J trimming: 0 bases; junction bases outside the gene matches: 2. In DNA, the CDR3 is TGTGCCAGCTCACTGGGACAGGGTAGCACAGATACGCAGTATTTT. Amino acid sequence: CASSLGQGSTDTQYF.

This chain uses TRBV5-1 with TRBJ2-7, with D possibly matching TRBD1 (5 bases). Germline V gene sequence: CDR1 SGHRS, CDR2 YFSETQ. This CDR3 comprises 15 residues. Trimming took 0 bases from V and 3 from J, leaving 13 bases between them. The CDR3 region has the DNA TGCGCCAGCAGCTTGGGCTTGACAGACCTCTACGAGCAGTACTTC. This encodes CASSLGLTDLYEQYF.

The chain couples TRBV6-5 to TRBJ1-6, with a possible D match to TRBD1 (5 bases). Deletions cut 6 bases from V and 4 bases from J, with 13 bases between. CDR3 length: 15 residues. CDR1 is MNHEY and CDR2 is SVGAGI in the germline V gene. The CDR3: CASSQLQDYNSPLHF. The DNA of the CDR3 is TGTGCCAGCAGCCAGCTACAGGATTATAATTCACCCCTCCACTTT.

This chain joins TRBV6-6 and TRBJ1-6, with D maybe TRBD1 (6 bases). CDR3 length equals 12 residues. Germline values: CDR1 MNHNY, CDR2 SVGAGI (reference sequence). Trimming took off 6 bases at V and 8 bases at J, with 8 bases between the two ends. The CDR3 DNA sequence: TGTGCCAGCAGCCGGACAGATTCACCCCTCCACTTT. As protein: CASSRTDSPLHF.

The rearrangement joins TRBV2 to TRBJ1-1, with unresolved D. Germline CDR1 and CDR2: SNHLY and FYNNEI. V lost 2 bases and J lost 1, with 8 bases in between. CDR3 length: 14 residues. The CDR3 spells CASSEWAANTEAFF. The CDR3 region has the DNA TGTGCCAGCAGTGAATGGGCAGCGAACACTGAAGCTTTCTTT. The variable domain in full, with the rest retrieved from reference TRBV2 and TRBJ1-1, is EPEVTQTPSHQVTQMGQEVILRCVPISNHLYFYWYRQILGQKVEFLVSFYNNEISEKSEIFDDQFSVERPDGSNFTLKIRSTKLEDSAMYFCASSEWAANTEAFFGQGTRLTVV.

The V call is TRBV5-1, the J call TRBJ2-1; D gene unclear. V was clipped by 0 bases and J by 2 bases, with 12 bases between them. The germline gives CDR1 SGHRS, CDR2 YFSETQ. This CDR3 comprises 16 residues. The CDR3 protein is CASSLVAQRTYNEQFF. The CDR3 region has the DNA TGCGCCAGCAGCTTGGTAGCTCAGCGTACCTACAATGAGCAGTTCTTC.

The chain recombines TRBV28 with TRBJ2-6; possibly TRBD1 for D (5 bases). The V end lost 5 bases, the J end lost 0 bases, and 20 bases lay between the germline ends. There are 19 residues in the CDR3. Germline V gene sequence: CDR1 MDHEN, CDR2 SYDVKM. CDR3 amino acids: CASSGTEDTESSGANVLTF. The CDR3 region has the DNA TGTGCCAGCAGTGGCACCGAGGACACTGAGTCCTCTGGGGCCAACGTCCTGACTTTC.

The genes are TRBV5-5 and TRBJ1-3; D not resolved. Looked up from germline, CDR1 is SGHKS and CDR2 is YYEKEE (reference sequence). The ends were cut back, 5 bases at V and 0 bases at J, with 9 bases in the middle. The CDR3 covers 14 residues. The CDR3 loop is CASRGASSGNTIYF. DNA for the CDR3: TGTGCCAGCAGGGGAGCAAGCTCTGGAAACACCATATATTTT.

This clone showed up many times. The chain is built from TRBV24-1 and TRBJ2-7; 9 bases are shared with TRBD1. The CDR3 runs 15 residues. Germline trimming cut 3 bases from V and 3 bases from J; bases unmatched to any gene: 5. In germline, CDR1 is KGHDR, CDR2 SFDVKD. The CDR3 sequence is CATSDPGQGYYEQYF. The CDR3 DNA reads TGTGCCACCAGTGATCCGGGACAGGGATACTACGAGCAGTACTTC.

The count of this clone is one. This chain connects TRBV19 to TRBJ1-1, with D possibly being TRBD1 (6 bases). Germline V gene data show CDR1 as LNHDA and CDR2 as SQIVND (reference sequence). V lost 6 bases to trimming and J lost 6 bases, with 17 bases between them. The CDR3 contains 14 residues. The CDR3 reads CASRSPARGSEAFF. DNA for the CDR3: TGTGCCAGTAGATCTCCGGCCAGGGGCTCTGAAGCTTTCTTT.

The J gene is TRBJ1-2, the V gene TRBV18, with D perhaps matching TRBD1 (5 bases). Trimming stripped 7 bases from V and 1 base from J, with 10 bases between. Per germline, CDR1 KGHSH and CDR2 LQKENI. The CDR3 is made up of 13 amino acids. The CDR3 spells CASLKQVNYGYTF. The DNA for the CDR3 is TGTGCCAGCTTAAAACAGGTTAACTATGGCTACACCTTC.

This clone was detected only once. The J gene is TRBJ1-2, the V gene TRBV19; the match to TRBD1 covers 9 bases. The CDR3 consists of 14 residues. Germline V gene sequence: CDR1 LNHDA, CDR2 SQIVND (reference sequence). J lost 3 bases, V lost 7 bases, and 6 bases had no gene match. CDR3 bases: TGTGCCAGTACCTACAGGGGGCGCGACTATGGCTACACCTTC. Translation gives CASTYRGRDYGYTF.

In the case of this clone: The sample carries other DNA sequences with the same CDR3. This chain connects TRBV24-1 to TRBJ2-2; D is undetermined. V was trimmed by 7 bases and J by 8 bases, leaving 13 bases between them. Per germline, CDR1 KGHDR and CDR2 SFDVKD. The CDR3 has 13 residues. As DNA, the CDR3 is TGTGCCACCAGCGGGTCACTCCCGGGGGAGCTGTTTTTT. This sequence encodes CATSGSLPGELFF.

The chain recombines TRBV24-1 with TRBJ2-1, with 13 bases identical to TRBD2. Looked up from germline, CDR1 is KGHDR and CDR2 is SFDVKD. The CDR3 loop spans 14 amino acids. The V gene end was trimmed by 8 bases and the J gene end by 9 bases; junction bases not matched to a gene: 6. CDR3 sequence: CATTTSGRAAEQFF. The CDR3 DNA reads TGTGCCACCACTACTAGCGGGAGGGCCGCTGAGCAGTTCTTC.

J is TRBJ1-2 and V is TRBV18, with D perhaps matching TRBD1 (5 bases). The CDR3 is 15 residues long. Looked up from germline, CDR1 is KGHSH and CDR2 is LQKENI. V dropped 1 base and J dropped 4 bases, with 13 bases sitting between them. The CDR3 sequence is CASSPLPDSLYGYTF. DNA of the CDR3: TGTGCCAGCTCACCACTGCCCGACAGCCTCTATGGCTACACCTTC.

The V gene is TRBV18, the J gene TRBJ1-3; tentatively, D is TRBD1 (6 bases). Between the trimmed V and J ends, which lost 2 bases and 0 bases, there was a span of 8 bases. The CDR3 consists of 15 residues. Looked up from germline, CDR1 is KGHSH and CDR2 is LQKENI. The CDR3 loop reads CASSPDRSSGNTIYF. The CDR3 DNA reads TGTGCCAGCTCACCAGACAGGAGCTCTGGAAACACCATATATTTT.

This clone occurred a few times. The CDR3 region is CAISESGQGRNGYTF. DNA of the CDR3: TGTGCCATCAGTGAGTCGGGACAGGGAAGAAATGGCTACACCTTC. The chain links TRBV10-3 to TRBJ1-2, with 9 bases that match TRBD1. The CDR3 spans 15 residues. Looked up from germline, CDR1 is ENHRY and CDR2 is SYGVKD. J was trimmed by 6 bases and V by 0 bases; bases with no gene match: 5.

V is TRBV3-1 (or the pseudogene TRBV3-2) and J is TRBJ2-2; the match to TRBD2 covers 10 bases. The germline CDR1 and CDR2 sequences are LGHDT and YNNKEL (reference sequence). Losses at the gene ends were 5 bases for V and 5 bases for J; bases not matched to a gene: 11. This CDR3 has 17 amino acids. The CDR3 loop is CASSSKEASGRTGELFF. In DNA, the CDR3 is TGTGCCAGCAGCTCCAAGGAGGCTAGCGGGAGAACCGGGGAGCTGTTTTTT.

The J gene is TRBJ1-1, the V gene TRBV7-8; TRBD1 might be the D (6 bases). The V gene's germline CDR1 is SGHVS and CDR2 FQNEAQ. The CDR3 length is 13 residues. Deletions cut 6 bases from V and 1 base from J, with 9 bases between. The CDR3 nucleotides read TGTGCCAGCAGTTTGGGGGCGAACACTGAAGCTTTCTTT. This codes for CASSLGANTEAFF.

This clone was observed a single time. The chain couples TRBV29-1 to TRBJ1-1, with 7 nucleotides matching TRBD1. Trimming at V came to 6 bases and at J to 4 bases, leaving 2 bases not matched to a gene. CDR3 length equals 11 residues. Germline assignment: CDR1 SQVTM and CDR2 ANQGSEA. The CDR3 DNA reads as TGCAGCGTCACAGGGGTCACTGAAGCTTTCTTT. This codes for CSVTGVTEAFF. The variable domain in full, with the rest retrieved from reference TRBV29-1 and TRBJ1-1, is SAVISQKPSRDICQRGTSLTIQCQVDSQVTMMFWYRQQPGQSLTLIATANQGSEATYESGFVIDKFPISRPNLTFSTLTVSNMSPEDSSIYLCSVTGVTEAFFGQGTRLTVV.

DNA for the CDR3: TGTGCCAGCAGTGAAGCGATCTGGGCGAATTCACCCCTCCACTTT. It translates to CASSEAIWANSPLHF. The rearrangement joins TRBV6-1 to TRBJ1-6; D unresolved. Germline values: CDR1 MNHNS, CDR2 SASEGT. Deletions cut 0 bases from V and 7 bases from J, with 10 bases between. The CDR3 loop spans 15 amino acids.

This clone appeared a few times. The rearrangement joins TRBV30 to TRBJ1-2; 9 bases map to TRBD1. Germline CDR1 and CDR2: GTSNPN and SVGIG (reference sequence). The CDR3 loop spans 14 amino acids. V shed 7 bases, J shed 4 bases, and the junction held 10 bases outside the gene matches. In nucleotides, the CDR3 is TGTGCCTCCCCGGACAGGGGCCCGGGCTATGGCTACACCTTC. It codes for CASPDRGPGYGYTF.

About this clone: Being one base from a much bigger clone, this may be a read error. Other DNA sequences in the same sample also yield this CDR3. The J gene is TRBJ2-7, the V gene TRBV7-2; the D is unclear. This CDR3 has 11 residues. Germline V gene sequence: CDR1 SGHTA, CDR2 FQGNSA. Trimming removed 5 bases from V and 3 bases from J, with 5 bases in between. CDR3 residues: CASSPYYEQYF. For the CDR3, the DNA is TGTGCCAGCAGCCCTTACTACGAGCAGTACTTC.